This TCR beta chain was recorded in a study of pediatric ulcerative colitis. Whole-study findings and limits: Blood-rectal clonal overlap within each person was significantly higher in ulcerative colitis patients than controls. Repertoires came from total lymphocyte DNA, so rare subsets like regulatory T cells may be missed.

Concerning this clone: What it recognizes is unknown.

Sequencing depth was up to 500,000 reads per sample. TCRdb's copy holds only in-frame clones and misses some; the assay was immunoSEQ multiplex PCR. The table lists about 36,000 clones, about three quarters of them singletons. CDR1 and CDR2 (germline): SGHRS, YFSETQ. Trimming cost V 0 bases and J 6 bases; bases outside gene matches: 7. The CDR3 covers 16 residues. One to two pinch biopsies were taken from the rectum during colonoscopy. Before the diagnostic colonoscopy, ulcerative colitis patients were free of immunosuppressive medication. This receptor was taken from a boy aged 5-17 years with moderate ulcerative colitis. Sequencing used gut tissue. The chain recombines TRBV5-1 with TRBJ2-1; TRBD1 aligns across 9 bases. This chain's CDR3 is CASSLGPGTGINEQFF. In nucleotides, the CDR3 is TGCGCCAGCAGCTTGGGCCCCGGGACAGGGATCAATGAGCAGTTCTTC.